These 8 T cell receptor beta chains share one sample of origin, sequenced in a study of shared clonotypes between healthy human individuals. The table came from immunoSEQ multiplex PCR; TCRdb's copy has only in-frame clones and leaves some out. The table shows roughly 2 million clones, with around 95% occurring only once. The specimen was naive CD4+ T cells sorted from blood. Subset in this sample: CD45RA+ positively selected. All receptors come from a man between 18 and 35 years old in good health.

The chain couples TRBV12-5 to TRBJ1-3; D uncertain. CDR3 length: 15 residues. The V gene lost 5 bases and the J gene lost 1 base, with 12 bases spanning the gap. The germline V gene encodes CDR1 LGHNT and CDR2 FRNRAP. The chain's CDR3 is CASGLNTASGNTIYF. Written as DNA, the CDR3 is TGTGCTAGTGGTCTGAACACGGCTTCTGGAAACACCATATATTTT.

In DNA form, the CDR3 reads TGTGCCAGCAGCTTTCTCGCAACCCAAGAGACCCAGTACTTC. Translation: CASSFLATQETQYF. V usage is TRBV5-4 and J usage is TRBJ2-5; the D is unclear. This CDR3 is built from 14 residues. Trimming removed 2 bases at V and 1 base at J, with 9 bases between. CDR1 SGHNT and CDR2 YYREEE come from the germline V gene (reference sequence).

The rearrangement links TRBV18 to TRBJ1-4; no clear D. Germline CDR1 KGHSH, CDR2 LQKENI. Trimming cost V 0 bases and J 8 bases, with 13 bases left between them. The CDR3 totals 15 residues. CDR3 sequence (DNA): TGTGCCAGCTCACCACCGGGCCAGGTGGGCGAAAAACTGTTTTTT. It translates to CASSPPGQVGEKLFF.

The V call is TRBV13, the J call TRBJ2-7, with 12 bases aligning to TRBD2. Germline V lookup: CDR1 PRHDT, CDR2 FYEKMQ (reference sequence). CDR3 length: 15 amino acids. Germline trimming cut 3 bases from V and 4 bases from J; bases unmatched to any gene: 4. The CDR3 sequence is CASSFRLAGEYEQYF. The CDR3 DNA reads TGTGCCAGCAGCTTCCGACTAGCGGGAGAATACGAGCAGTACTTC.

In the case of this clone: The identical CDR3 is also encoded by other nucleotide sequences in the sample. The DNA for the CDR3 is TGTGCCAGCAGTTTCCGGGGGGGCACAGATACGCAGTATTTT. Translation: CASSFRGGTDTQYF. This chain uses TRBV28 with TRBJ2-3; 7 bases align to TRBD2. Germline V lookup: CDR1 MDHEN, CDR2 SYDVKM. Trimming at V came to 3 bases and at J to 1 base, leaving 1 base not matched to a gene. The length of the CDR3 is 14 residues.

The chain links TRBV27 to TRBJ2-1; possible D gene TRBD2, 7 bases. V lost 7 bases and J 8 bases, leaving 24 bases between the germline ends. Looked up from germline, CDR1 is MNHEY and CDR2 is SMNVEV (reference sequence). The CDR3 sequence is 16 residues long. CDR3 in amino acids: CASTLLREGGFDEQFF. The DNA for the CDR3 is TGTGCCAGCACCCTCCTCCGAGAGGGGGGGTTCGATGAGCAGTTCTTC.

The CDR3 DNA reads as TGTGCCATCAGAACTAGCGGGGGCCCAACCTACGAGCAGTACTTC. Translated, it gives CAIRTSGGPTYEQYF. The chain joins TRBV10-3 to TRBJ2-7, with 11 bases lining up with TRBD2. The CDR3 consists of 15 residues. CDR1 and CDR2 from the germline V gene are ENHRY and SYGVKD. J was trimmed by 2 bases and V by 6 bases; bases with no gene match: 6.

The CDR3 region is CASSVGFNEKLFF. The CDR3, as DNA: TGTGCCAGCAGCGTAGGGTTCAATGAAAAACTGTTTTTT. This chain connects TRBV9 to TRBJ1-4; D not certain. Trimming left V 0 bases short and J 5 bases short, with 5 bases between. CDR1 and CDR2 (germline): SGDLS, YYNGEE. This CDR3 contains 13 residues.